This entry is about one TCR beta chain. Antigen unknown. Trimming cost V 3 bases and J 5 bases; bases outside gene matches: 13. CDR3 size: 17 residues. CDR1 is GTSNPN, CDR2 SVGIG, per germline (reference sequence). This entry comes from a study of cytomegalovirus exposure and HLA in healthy donors. Study-level results: The authors confirmed in vitro that a few CMV-associated chains were specific for CMV antigens. There were some public TCRs occurring in many donors, but most TCR sequences were rare.

Regarding donors, all were healthy bone marrow donors. The PCR used 60 Vbeta and 13 Jbeta primers. Only in-frame clones appear in the TCRdb table, and some are missing; sequencing was by immunoSEQ multiplex PCR. This table has about 190,000 clones, approximately 80% appearing once. This TCR derives from a boy between 2 and 10 years old in good health and CMV-seronegative. V and J are TRBV30 and TRBJ1-4; TRBD1 agrees at 9 bases. Source material: PBMCs. The CDR3 region is CAWSRAIGTGLNEKLFF. Here the CDR3 DNA reads TGTGCCTGGAGCCGGGCCATCGGGACAGGGTTAAATGAAAAACTGTTTTTT.